These 26 T cell receptor beta chains originate from one sample sequenced in a study of shared clonotypes between healthy human individuals. The table came from immunoSEQ multiplex PCR; TCRdb's copy has only in-frame clones and leaves some out. The sample lists 450,000 to 500,000 clones, about 72% seen once, with approximately 12% in the top ten. The sample taken for sequencing was PBMCs. Receptors were obtained from a woman aged 40 to 50 in good health. Some clones in this sample may be carry-over from other donors' samples.

The chain uses TRBV6-6 and TRBJ2-7; no clear D. V lost 7 bases and J lost 2, with 21 bases in between. The CDR3 consists of 16 residues. CDR1 MNHNY and CDR2 SVGAGI come from the germline V gene (reference sequence). The CDR3 sequence: CASNRRPSGIPYEQYF. The CDR3 DNA follows: TGTGCCAGCAATCGTCGACCAAGTGGCATTCCCTACGAGCAGTACTTC.

The chain links TRBV7-3 to TRBJ2-7; maybe TRBD1 (6 bases). Per germline, CDR1 SGHTA and CDR2 FQGTGA. The CDR3 has 13 residues. Trimming took 4 bases from V and 6 from J, leaving 13 bases between them. The CDR3 reads CASSSERGGEQYF. As DNA, the CDR3 is TGTGCCAGCAGCTCCGAGCGAGGGGGCGAGCAGTACTTC.

The chain combines TRBV5-1 with TRBJ2-5; weak D call: TRBD1 (7 bases). Germline V gene data show CDR1 as SGHRS and CDR2 as YFSETQ. The CDR3 covers 16 residues. Between the trimmed V and J ends, which lost 0 bases and 4 bases, there was a span of 16 bases. The CDR3 nucleotides are TGCGCCAGCAGCTTGGTCGGGCAGGGGGGAGGAGAGACCCAGTACTTC. Translation gives CASSLVGQGGGETQYF. The complete variable domain, with remaining parts taken from reference TRBV5-1 and TRBJ2-5, reads KAGVTQTPRYLIKTRGQQVTLSCSPISGHRSVSWYQQTPGQGLQFLFEYFSETQRNKGNFPGRFSGRQFSNSRSEMNVSTLELGDSALYLCASSLVGQGGGETQYFGPGTRLLVL.

The chain carries TRBV28 and TRBJ2-5; tentatively, D is TRBD2 (5 bases). The CDR3 loop spans 15 amino acids. Germline lookup yields CDR1 MDHEN and CDR2 SYDVKM. Deletions cut 1 base from V and 4 bases from J, with 13 bases between. Here the CDR3 DNA reads TGTGCCAGCAGTTTATTTGTCGGGCTAGCAGAGACCCAGTACTTC. This sequence encodes CASSLFVGLAETQYF.

V usage is TRBV30 and J usage is TRBJ2-7; 8 nucleotides match TRBD1. J was trimmed by 2 bases and V by 5 bases; bases with no gene match: 2. Germline CDR1 reads GTSNPN; CDR2 reads SVGIG (reference sequence). This CDR3 has 12 residues. Written as DNA, the CDR3 is TGTGCCTGGGGACAGGGACCCTACGAGCAGTACTTC. Translated, it gives CAWGQGPYEQYF.

J is TRBJ1-6 and V is TRBV30; a weak D match, TRBD1 (6 bases). The germline V and J ends were trimmed by 1 base and 4 bases, with 8 bases remaining between them. The CDR3 has 14 residues. Looked up from germline, CDR1 is GTSNPN and CDR2 is SVGIG (reference sequence). The CDR3, as DNA: TGTGCCTGGAGTGACAGGGCTTATAATTCACCCCTCCACTTT. It is translated as CAWSDRAYNSPLHF.

The chain couples TRBV18 to TRBJ2-5; TRBD2 aligns across 11 bases. The V segment lost 5 bases and the J segment 3 bases; nucleotides outside the gene matches: 2. The CDR3 has 14 amino acids. Germline assignment: CDR1 KGHSH and CDR2 LQKENI. DNA of the CDR3: TGTGCCAGCTCAACGACTAGCGGGGAAGAGACCCAGTACTTC. Translation gives CASSTTSGEETQYF.

In regard to this clone: At the DNA level, this CDR3 is encoded by other sequences in the same sample as well. The gene calls are TRBV19 and TRBJ1-2; D not resolved. This CDR3 has 11 residues. Germline V CDR1 and CDR2: LNHDA, SQIVND (reference sequence). V lost 4 bases, J lost 3 bases, and 3 bases lay in between. In nucleotides, the CDR3 is TGTGCCAGTAGTAGGGACTATGGCTACACCTTC. It specifies CASSRDYGYTF.

This clone was seen repeatedly, ten times or more. The chain couples TRBV6-1 to TRBJ1-5; the D gene is possibly TRBD1 (6 bases). Germline CDR1 MNHNS, CDR2 SASEGT. CDR3 length equals 14 residues. The ends were cut back, 1 base at V and 4 bases at J, with 8 bases in the middle. This CDR3 reads CASSEGGQNQPQHF. CDR3 DNA sequence: TGTGCCAGCAGTGAAGGTGGACAGAATCAGCCCCAGCATTTT.

The CDR3 is CASRGQGPSGNTIYF. CDR3 coding DNA: TGTGCCAGCAGGGGACAGGGCCCCTCTGGAAACACCATATATTTT. The J gene is TRBJ1-3, the V gene TRBV6-1; 9 nucleotides align to TRBD1. The CDR3 totals 15 residues. The germline CDR1 and CDR2 sequences are MNHNS and SASEGT. J gave up 0 bases and V 6 bases, and 3 bases lay outside the gene matches.

The V and J genes are TRBV28 and TRBJ1-5; TRBD1 matches 12 bases. V dropped 5 bases and J dropped 3; count of bases not matched to a gene: 5. CDR3 size: 16 residues. Looked up from germline, CDR1 is MDHEN and CDR2 is SYDVKM. The CDR3 nucleotides read TGTGCCAGCAGTATGGGACAGGGGGCAGTCAATCAGCCCCAGCATTTT. Translated: CASSMGQGAVNQPQHF.

This clone was seen more than once but under ten times. The chain has TRBV5-1 and TRBJ2-1; unclear D gene. The CDR3 is 14 amino acids. CDR1 is SGHRS and CDR2 is YFSETQ in the germline V gene. V was shortened by 7 bases and J by 0 bases, with 11 bases between the two germline ends. CDR3 loop: CASCRSSSYNEQFF. For the CDR3, the DNA is TGCGCCAGCTGTCGGTCCAGCTCCTACAATGAGCAGTTCTTC.

In its sample, this clone was seen a few times. CDR3 region: CASRDAGQGIYEQYF. The CDR3 DNA sequence: TGTGCCAGCAGAGACGCGGGACAGGGGATCTACGAGCAGTACTTC. The V gene is TRBV6-1, the J gene TRBJ2-7, with TRBD1 matching over 10 bases. CDR1 MNHNS and CDR2 SASEGT come from the germline V gene. CDR3 size: 15 residues. V shed 6 bases and J 3 bases; nucleotides not matched to a gene: 8.

The chain links TRBV5-4 to TRBJ2-3; no reliable D call. V was cut by 4 bases and J by 2 bases, with 8 bases left in between. Germline CDR1 reads SGHNT; CDR2 reads YYREEE (reference sequence). The CDR3 sequence is 13 residues long. In nucleotides, the CDR3 is TGTGCCAGCAGCCCTCCGACCACAGATACGCAGTATTTT. Residues: CASSPPTTDTQYF. Together with reference TRBV5-4 and TRBJ2-3, the CDR3 gives the full variable domain: ETGVTQSPTHLIKTRGQQVTLRCSSQSGHNTVSWYQQALGQGPQFIFQYYREEENGRGNFPPRFSGLQFPNYSSELNVNALELDDSALYLCASSPPTTDTQYFGPGTRLTVL.

With respect to this clone: The likely explanation is a read error, given a far larger clone one base away. The chain recombines TRBV11-2 with TRBJ2-7; D is uncertain. This CDR3 has 15 amino acids. Germline V gene data show CDR1 as SGHAT and CDR2 as FQNNGV. CDR3: CASSQEGDVSYGQYF. The CDR3 DNA follows: TGTGCCAGCAGCCAAGAAGGAGATGTATCCTACGGGCAGTACTTC.

The chain uses TRBV27 and TRBJ2-3; no clear D gene. Trimming removed 5 bases from V and 3 bases from J, with 6 bases in between. The CDR3 has 12 amino acids. Germline CDR1 and CDR2: MNHEY and SMNVEV (reference sequence). Here the CDR3 DNA reads TGTGCCAGCAGTCCTACTACAGATACGCAGTATTTT. It translates to CASSPTTDTQYF.

This clone was counted only a few times. This rearrangement joins TRBV10-3 to TRBJ2-1, with TRBD1 matching over 11 bases. CDR1 and CDR2 from the germline V gene are ENHRY and SYGVKD. The CDR3 loop spans 14 amino acids. V shed 10 bases, J shed 7 bases, and the junction held 9 bases outside the gene matches. The CDR3 DNA reads as TGTGCCACCAACACGGGACAGGGGGTGAATGAGCAGTTCTTC. Residues: CATNTGQGVNEQFF.

This clone was detected ten times or more. This rearrangement joins TRBV19 to TRBJ1-5; D not certain. This CDR3 comprises 15 residues. In germline, CDR1 is LNHDA, CDR2 SQIVND (reference sequence). V was cut by 3 bases and J by 4 bases, with 13 bases left in between. The DNA of the CDR3 is TGTGCCAGTAGTATTTCTACAGTACAAAATCAGCCCCAGCATTTT. Its protein product is CASSISTVQNQPQHF.

This chain joins TRBV30 and TRBJ2-7, with D hard to call. CDR3 length: 12 amino acids. V lost 0 bases and J 12 bases, leaving 15 bases between the germline ends. In germline, CDR1 is GTSNPN, CDR2 SVGIG (reference sequence). The CDR3 here is CAWSVGSLVRYF. CDR3 DNA sequence: TGTGCCTGGAGTGTGGGCAGTCTAGTAAGGTACTTC.

This chain joins TRBV10-3 and TRBJ1-1, with TRBD1 identical over 9 bases. J lost 4 bases, V lost 4 bases, and 7 bases had no gene match. Germline lookup yields CDR1 ENHRY and CDR2 SYGVKD. The CDR3 spans 15 residues. The chain's CDR3 is CAISAPGTGTTEAFF. CDR3 nucleotide sequence: TGTGCCATCAGTGCGCCCGGGACAGGGACCACTGAAGCTTTCTTT.

There are many counts of this clone. The chain is built from TRBV28 and TRBJ2-7; no clear D. The V end was cut by 5 bases, the J end by 2 bases, with 16 bases between. This CDR3 has 15 amino acids. Germline lookup yields CDR1 MDHEN and CDR2 SYDVKM. The CDR3 DNA sequence: TGTGCCAGCAGTGGCCCCCTGGCGGCAACCTACGAGCAGTACTTC. Translation gives CASSGPLAATYEQYF.

The rearrangement joins TRBV19 to TRBJ2-3; weak D call: TRBD1 (6 bases). The CDR3 totals 14 residues. From germline, CDR1 is LNHDA and CDR2 SQIVND (reference sequence). Trimming cost V 5 bases and J 3 bases, with 12 bases left between them. The DNA of the CDR3 is TGTGCCAGTAGTCAACAGGGTGGTACAGATACGCAGTATTTT. Translation gives CASSQQGGTDTQYF. The full variable domain, completed using reference TRBV19 and TRBJ2-3, is DGGITQSPKYLFRKEGQNVTLSCEQNLNHDAMYWYRQDPGQGLRLIYYSQIVNDFQKGDIAEGYSVSREKKESFPLTVTSAQKNPTAFYLCASSQQGGTDTQYFGPGTRLTVL.

V gene TRBV4-3 combines with J gene TRBJ1-1; 10 bases map to TRBD1. Germline values: CDR1 LGHNA, CDR2 YSLEER. This CDR3 is built from 19 residues. The junction had 18 bases not matched to a gene; V was cut back by 1 base and J by 7 bases. CDR3 protein: CASSQAWGSGDRGQVEAFF. Written as DNA, the CDR3 is TGCGCCAGCAGCCAAGCGTGGGGATCGGGAGACAGGGGGCAAGTTGAAGCTTTCTTT.

The V call is TRBV21-1, the J call TRBJ2-4; TRBD1 is the table's D call and was not checked against the DNA. TRBV21-1 is assigned pseudogene status. This CDR3 contains 16 residues. The CDR3 loop reads CASRLPLQQRKNIQYF. Here the CDR3 DNA reads TGTGCCAGCAGACTCCCGCTACAGCAAAGAAAAAACATTCAGTACTTC.

The chain employs TRBV6-5 and TRBJ2-4, with 12 bases aligning to TRBD2. The germline V gene encodes CDR1 MNHEY and CDR2 SVGAGI. The CDR3 spans 15 residues. V lost 4 bases and J lost 4; bases outside the gene matches: 2. The chain's CDR3 is CASSSLAGGKNIQYF. The CDR3 region has the DNA TGTGCCAGCAGTTCCCTAGCGGGAGGGAAAAACATTCAGTACTTC.

The chain uses TRBV6-6 and TRBJ2-2; TRBD2 is a possible D gene (6 bases). Trimming shortened V by 7 bases and J by 6 bases, and 15 bases separated the two germline ends. This CDR3 spans 14 amino acids. Germline-derived CDR1 and CDR2 are MNHNY and SVGAGI (reference sequence). CDR3 region: CASNRGAGSGELFF. CDR3 in DNA: TGTGCCAGCAACCGAGGAGCGGGTTCCGGGGAGCTGTTTTTT.